Below, one T cell receptor (beta chain) is given with its context. Method: immunoSEQ multiplex PCR; TCRdb's copy keeps in-frame clones and lacks some. Here the sample spans 85,000 to 100,000 clones, around 95% being singletons. The record originates from a study of technical replicates of blood from a handful of donors. From germline, CDR1 is MNHNS and CDR2 SASEGT. The CDR3 spans 15 residues. After removal of 7 bases from V and 8 bases from J, the junction contained 13 bases not matched to a gene. J is TRBJ2-1 and V is TRBV6-1; 8 bases map to TRBD1. This clonotype was obtained from a human donor in good health. Sequenced input: T cells isolated from PBMCs. CDR3 sequence reads: CASIETGELTHEQFF. CDR3 in DNA: TGTGCCAGCATCGAGACAGGGGAGCTAACCCATGAGCAGTTCTTC.